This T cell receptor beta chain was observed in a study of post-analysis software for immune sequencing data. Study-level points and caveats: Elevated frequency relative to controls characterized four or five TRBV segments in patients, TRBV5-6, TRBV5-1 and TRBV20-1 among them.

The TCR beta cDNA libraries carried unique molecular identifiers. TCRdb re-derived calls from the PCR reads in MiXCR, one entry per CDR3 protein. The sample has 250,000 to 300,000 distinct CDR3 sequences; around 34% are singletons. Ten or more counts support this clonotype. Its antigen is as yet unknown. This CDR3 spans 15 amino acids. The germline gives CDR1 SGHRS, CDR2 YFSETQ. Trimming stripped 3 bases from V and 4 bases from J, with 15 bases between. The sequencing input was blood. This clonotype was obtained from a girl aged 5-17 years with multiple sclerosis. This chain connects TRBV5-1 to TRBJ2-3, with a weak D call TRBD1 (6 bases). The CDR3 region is CASSSSGVSADTQYF. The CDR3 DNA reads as TGCGCCAGCAGCTCATCAGGGGTATCAGCAGATACGCAGTATTTT.